These T cell receptor beta chains were read from a single sample in a study of human T cells and chemical hapten exposure. From the RACE reads, TCRdb called clonotypes with MiXCR, one entry per CDR3 protein. The sample records fewer than 70,000 distinct CDR3 sequences, approximately 11% being singletons. The sequences come from whole blood, collected in connection with sensitization to the hapten diphenylcyclopropenone (DPC). These receptors came from a woman aged 50 to 65 with alopecia areata. Some clones in this sample may be carry-over from other donors' samples. The CDR3 runs from the conserved cysteine through the conserved F or W. The D gene is left open where the match is weak. Some rows have no size entry. The others give once, few or many, or a class for an expanded clone.

J	D	size	V	CDR3	DNA
TRBJ1-1	NA	many	TRBV2	CASAKTDGNTEAFF	TGTGCCAGCGCCAAGACCGATGGGAACACTGAAGCTTTCTTT
TRBJ1-1	NA	medium-sized	TRBV5-6	CASSIGPPRLNTEAFF	TGTGCCAGCAGCATAGGCCCTCCAAGATTGAACACTGAAGCTTTCTTT
TRBJ1-4	NA	many	TRBV5-1	CASSRIGGGDEKLFF	TGCGCCAGCAGCCGTATCGGGGGTGGGGATGAAAAACTGTTTTTT
TRBJ2-2	TRBD1	many	TRBV20-1	CSPRGDRVIRELFF	TGCAGTCCAAGAGGGGACAGGGTAATCCGGGAGCTGTTTTTT
TRBJ2-1	TRBD2	many	TRBV19	CASSNLAGGPYYNEQFF	TGTGCCAGTAGTAATCTAGCGGGAGGGCCGTACTACAATGAGCAGTTCTTC
TRBJ1-5	NA	few	TRBV2	CASSDIGHGGTPQHF	TGTGCCAGCAGTGATATCGGGCACGGGGGTACCCCCCAGCATTTT
TRBJ2-7	TRBD2	many	TRBV6-5	CASSYSTSGNYEQYF	TGTGCCAGCAGTTACTCCACTAGCGGTAACTACGAGCAGTACTTC
TRBJ2-5	NA	few	TRBV5-1	CASSFGGYQETQYF	TGCGCCAGCAGCTTTGGGGGGTACCAAGAGACCCAGTACTTC
TRBJ2-4	TRBD1	NA	TRBV18	CASSPKGGENIQYF	TGTGCCAGCTCACCAAAAGGGGGCGAAAACATTCAGTACTTC
TRBJ1-1	NA	many	TRBV18	CASSPIAAINTEAFF	TGTGCCAGCTCACCAATTGCGGCAATAAACACTGAAGCTTTCTTT
TRBJ2-1	TRBD2	NA	TRBV11-2	CASSSPGTSFDNEQFF	TGTGCCAGCAGCTCCCCCGGGACTAGCTTTGACAATGAGCAGTTCTTC
TRBJ2-1	TRBD2	many	TRBV27	CASSYKPPLAGATNEQFF	TGTGCCAGCAGTTACAAACCCCCGCTAGCGGGAGCAACCAATGAGCAGTTCTTC
TRBJ1-2	NA	few	TRBV29-1	CSEGQLYGYTF	TGCAGCGAAGGACAGCTCTATGGCTACACCTTC
TRBJ2-3	TRBD2	many	TRBV12-3/TRBV12-4	CASRKVGGTTQYF	TGTGCCAGCAGGAAAGTCGGGGGGACTACGCAGTATTTT
TRBJ1-2	NA	NA	TRBV28	CASSPLSGGVGYTF	TGTGCCAGCAGTCCACTTTCGGGAGGGGTCGGCTACACCTTC
TRBJ1-3	NA	few	TRBV12-3/TRBV12-4	CASSARVRAPGNTIYF	TGTGCCAGCAGTGCAAGAGTCAGGGCCCCTGGAAACACCATATATTTT